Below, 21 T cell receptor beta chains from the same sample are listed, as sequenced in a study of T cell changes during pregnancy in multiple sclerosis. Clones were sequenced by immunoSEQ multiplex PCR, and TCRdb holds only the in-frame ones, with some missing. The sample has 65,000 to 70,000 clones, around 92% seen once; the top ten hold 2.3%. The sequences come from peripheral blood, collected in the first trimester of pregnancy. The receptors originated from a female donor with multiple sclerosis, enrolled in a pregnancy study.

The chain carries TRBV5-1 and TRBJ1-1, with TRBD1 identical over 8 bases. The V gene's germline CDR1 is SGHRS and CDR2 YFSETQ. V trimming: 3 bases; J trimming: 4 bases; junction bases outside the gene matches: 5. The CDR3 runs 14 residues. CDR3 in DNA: TGCGCCAGCAGCTCACAGGGGGGTTCCACTGAAGCTTTCTTT. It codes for CASSSQGGSTEAFF. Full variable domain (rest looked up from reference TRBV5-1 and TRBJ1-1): KAGVTQTPRYLIKTRGQQVTLSCSPISGHRSVSWYQQTPGQGLQFLFEYFSETQRNKGNFPGRFSGRQFSNSRSEMNVSTLELGDSALYLCASSSQGGSTEAFFGQGTRLTVV.

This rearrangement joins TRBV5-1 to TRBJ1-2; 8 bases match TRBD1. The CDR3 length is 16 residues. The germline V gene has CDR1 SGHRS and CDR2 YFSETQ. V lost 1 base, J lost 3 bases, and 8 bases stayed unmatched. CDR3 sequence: CASSLTSTGAHYGYTF. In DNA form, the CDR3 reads TGCGCCAGCAGCTTGACCTCGACAGGGGCCCACTATGGCTACACCTTC.

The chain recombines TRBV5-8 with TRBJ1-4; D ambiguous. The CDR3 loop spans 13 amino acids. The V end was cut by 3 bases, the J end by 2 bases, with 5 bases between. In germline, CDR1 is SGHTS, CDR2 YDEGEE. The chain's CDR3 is CASSSLTNEKLFF. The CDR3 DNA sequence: TGTGCCAGCAGCTCCCTTACTAATGAAAAACTGTTTTTT.

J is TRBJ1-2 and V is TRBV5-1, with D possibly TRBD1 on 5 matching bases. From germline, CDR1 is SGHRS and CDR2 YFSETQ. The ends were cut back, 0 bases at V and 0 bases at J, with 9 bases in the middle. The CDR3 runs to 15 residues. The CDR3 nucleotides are TGCGCCAGCAGCTTGGCCCCGACAGCTAACTATGGCTACACCTTC. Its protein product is CASSLAPTANYGYTF.

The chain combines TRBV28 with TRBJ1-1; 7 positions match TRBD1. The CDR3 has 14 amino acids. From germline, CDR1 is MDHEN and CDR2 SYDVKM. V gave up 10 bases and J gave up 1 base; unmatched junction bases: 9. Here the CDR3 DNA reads TGTGCCATCCGTGAGGCAGGGGGGAACACTGAAGCTTTCTTT. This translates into CAIREAGGNTEAFF.

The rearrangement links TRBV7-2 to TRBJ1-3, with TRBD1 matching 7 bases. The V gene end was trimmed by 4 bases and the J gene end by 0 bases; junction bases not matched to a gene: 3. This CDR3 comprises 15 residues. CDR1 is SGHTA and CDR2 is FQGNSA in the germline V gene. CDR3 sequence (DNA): TGTGCCAGCAGCTCCTACAGGGGCTCTGGAAACACCATATATTTT. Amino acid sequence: CASSSYRGSGNTIYF.

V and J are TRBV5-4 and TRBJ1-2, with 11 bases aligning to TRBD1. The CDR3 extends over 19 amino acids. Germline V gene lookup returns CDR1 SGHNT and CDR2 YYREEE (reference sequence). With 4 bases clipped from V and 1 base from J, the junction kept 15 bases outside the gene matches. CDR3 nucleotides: TGTGCCAGCAGCCTAGGACAGGGGGCGGATGTAAAGCTTAACTATGGCTACACCTTC. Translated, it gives CASSLGQGADVKLNYGYTF.

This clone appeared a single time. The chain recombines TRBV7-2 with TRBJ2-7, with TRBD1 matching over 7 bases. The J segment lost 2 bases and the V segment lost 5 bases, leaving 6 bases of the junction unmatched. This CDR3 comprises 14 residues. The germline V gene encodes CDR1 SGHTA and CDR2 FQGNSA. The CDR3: CASSTGTVTYEQYF. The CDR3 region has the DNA TGTGCCAGCAGCACCGGGACAGTGACCTACGAGCAGTACTTC.

The CDR3 region has the DNA TGTGCCAGCAGCGTAGGGGACAGTGGAGTCTTTGGTGAAAAACTGTTTTTT. Translating gives CASSVGDSGVFGEKLFF. The chain carries TRBV9 and TRBJ1-4; 7 bases fit TRBD1. Germline V CDR1 and CDR2: SGDLS, YYNGEE. V trimming: 0 bases; J trimming: 7 bases; junction bases outside the gene matches: 12. The CDR3 runs to 17 residues.

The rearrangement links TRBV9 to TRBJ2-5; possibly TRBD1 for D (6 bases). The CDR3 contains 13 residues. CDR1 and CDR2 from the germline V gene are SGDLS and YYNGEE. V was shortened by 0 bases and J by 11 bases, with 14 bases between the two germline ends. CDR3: CASSVVGAGEQYF. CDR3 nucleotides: TGTGCCAGCAGCGTAGTGGGGGCCGGGGAGCAGTACTTC.

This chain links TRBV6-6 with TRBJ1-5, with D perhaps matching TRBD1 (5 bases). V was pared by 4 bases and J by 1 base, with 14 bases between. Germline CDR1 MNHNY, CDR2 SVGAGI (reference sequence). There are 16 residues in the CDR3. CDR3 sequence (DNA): TGTGCCAGCAGTTGGGGGGGACCGGAAAGCAATCAGCCCCAGCATTTT. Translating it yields CASSWGGPESNQPQHF.

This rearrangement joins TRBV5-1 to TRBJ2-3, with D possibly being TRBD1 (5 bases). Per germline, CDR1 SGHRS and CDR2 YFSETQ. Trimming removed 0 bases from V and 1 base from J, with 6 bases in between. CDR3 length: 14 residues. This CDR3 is CASSLDRRTDTQYF. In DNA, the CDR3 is TGCGCCAGCAGCTTGGACAGGCGCACAGATACGCAGTATTTT. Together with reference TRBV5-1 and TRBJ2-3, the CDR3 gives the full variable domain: KAGVTQTPRYLIKTRGQQVTLSCSPISGHRSVSWYQQTPGQGLQFLFEYFSETQRNKGNFPGRFSGRQFSNSRSEMNVSTLELGDSALYLCASSLDRRTDTQYFGPGTRLTVL.

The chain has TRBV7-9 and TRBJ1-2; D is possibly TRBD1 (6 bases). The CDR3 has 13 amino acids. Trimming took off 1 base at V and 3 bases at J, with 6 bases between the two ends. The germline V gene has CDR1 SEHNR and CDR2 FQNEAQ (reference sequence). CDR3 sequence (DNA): TGTGCCAGCAGCTTAGGGACAGACTATGGCTACACCTTC. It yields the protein CASSLGTDYGYTF.

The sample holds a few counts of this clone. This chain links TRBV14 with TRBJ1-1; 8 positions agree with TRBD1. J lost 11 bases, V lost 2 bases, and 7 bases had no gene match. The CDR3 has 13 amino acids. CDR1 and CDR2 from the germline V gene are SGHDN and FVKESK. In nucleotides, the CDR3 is TGTGCCAGCAGCCAATACTGGACAGGGACGGCTTTCTTT. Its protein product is CASSQYWTGTAFF.

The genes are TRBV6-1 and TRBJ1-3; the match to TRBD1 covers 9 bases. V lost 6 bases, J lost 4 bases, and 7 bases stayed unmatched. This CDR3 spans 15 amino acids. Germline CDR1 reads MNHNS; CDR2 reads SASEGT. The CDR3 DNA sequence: TGTGCCAGCAGGGTACAGGGGGCGTCAGGAAACACCATATATTTT. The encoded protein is CASRVQGASGNTIYF.

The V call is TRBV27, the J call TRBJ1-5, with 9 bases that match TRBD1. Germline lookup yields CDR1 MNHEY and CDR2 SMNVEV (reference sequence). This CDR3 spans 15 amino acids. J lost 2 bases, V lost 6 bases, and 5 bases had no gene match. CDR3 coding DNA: TGTGCCAGCAGCCGGGGACAGGGCGGCAATCAGCCCCAGCATTTT. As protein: CASSRGQGGNQPQHF.

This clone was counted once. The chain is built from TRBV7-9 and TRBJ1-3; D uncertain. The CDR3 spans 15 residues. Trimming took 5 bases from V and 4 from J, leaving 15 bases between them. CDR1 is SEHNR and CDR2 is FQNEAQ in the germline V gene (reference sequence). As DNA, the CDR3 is TGTGCCAGCAGCCCCCCCGAGGGCATGGGAAACACCATATATTTT. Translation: CASSPPEGMGNTIYF.

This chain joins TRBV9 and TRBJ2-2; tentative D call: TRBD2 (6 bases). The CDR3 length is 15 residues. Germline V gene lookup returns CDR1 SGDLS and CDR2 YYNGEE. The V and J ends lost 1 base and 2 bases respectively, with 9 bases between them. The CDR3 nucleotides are TGTGCCAGCAGCGTATACGGGGGAAACACCGGGGAGCTGTTTTTT. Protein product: CASSVYGGNTGELFF.

The CDR3 protein is CASSAQVGNTIYF. The CDR3 DNA reads as TGTGCCAGCAGCGCACAGGTAGGAAACACCATATATTTT. V and J are TRBV9 and TRBJ1-3; TRBD1 is a possible D gene (5 bases). Germline lookup yields CDR1 SGDLS and CDR2 YYNGEE. The CDR3 runs to 13 residues. Trimming stripped 3 bases from V and 4 bases from J, with 8 bases between.

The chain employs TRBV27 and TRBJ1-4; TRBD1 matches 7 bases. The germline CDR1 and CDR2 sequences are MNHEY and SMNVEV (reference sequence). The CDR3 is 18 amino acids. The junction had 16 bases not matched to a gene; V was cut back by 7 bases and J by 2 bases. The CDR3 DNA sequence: TGTGCCAGCACACCCTGGGGTAGACAGGGAAGTACTAATGAAAAACTGTTTTTT. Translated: CASTPWGRQGSTNEKLFF.

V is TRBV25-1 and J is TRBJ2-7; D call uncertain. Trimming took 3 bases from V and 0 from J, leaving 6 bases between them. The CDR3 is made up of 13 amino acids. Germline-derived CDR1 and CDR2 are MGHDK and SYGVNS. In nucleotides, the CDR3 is TGTGCCAGCAGTGACTATAGCTCCTACGAGCAGTACTTC. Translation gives CASSDYSSYEQYF.